The clone carrying this T cell receptor beta chain was seen ten or more times. Its antigen is not known. These data are taken from a study of early T cells in non-severe SARS-CoV-2 infection. Study as a whole: Whole-blood bulk RNA, unsorted, was sequenced, and chains were unpaired. Findings of the study overall: CD4 and private specificities were missed by VDJdb matching, which favored anti-spike CD8 responses.

Unique molecular identifiers were attached to individual cDNA molecules. TCRdb reprocessed the 5' RACE reads with MiXCR, giving one entry per CDR3 protein. The data contain roughly 110,000 distinct CDR3 sequences, around 10% of them singletons. From germline, CDR1 is LGHDT and CDR2 YNNKEL (reference sequence). The CDR3 covers 15 residues. V lost 1 base, J lost 0 bases, and 10 bases lay in between. This clonotype originated in an adult who was a healthcare worker with PCR-confirmed SARS-CoV-2 infection or an uninfected control (not recorded which). The chain is built from TRBV3-1 and TRBJ2-7; perhaps TRBD1 as D (5 bases). Sample: whole blood. This chain's CDR3 is CASSQGRQTSYEQYF. The CDR3 DNA sequence: TGTGCCAGCAGCCAAGGTCGACAGACCTCCTACGAGCAGTACTTC.